Presented here are 19 T cell receptor beta chains from one specimen sequenced in a study of monozygotic twins with inflammatory bowel disease (dated by TCRdb to about 2019). Libraries came from 5' RACE. The listed sequencing device is Illumina HiSeq 2500. The reads were reprocessed in TCRdb, with one entry per CDR3 protein sequence and no accompanying DNA. This specimen's table enumerates about 110,000 distinct CDR3 sequences. Together, the top ten hold about an eighth of the sample. Sequencing was carried out using blood. Source of these receptors: a human donor with ulcerative colitis or Crohn's disease, or a healthy co-twin of an affected twin (not recorded which).

The chain combines TRBV20-1 with TRBJ2-1. This CDR3 region has 14 residues. The germline V gene encodes CDR1 DFQATT and CDR2 SNEGSKA (reference sequence). The CDR3 region is CSVQSGRASNEQFF.

The chain is built from TRBV10-3 and TRBJ1-1; the TCRdb D gene call, TRBD1, has no DNA to confirm it. This CDR3 is built from 16 residues. Germline CDR1 and CDR2: ENHRY and SYGVKD. CDR3 sequence reads: CAICPGQEPDGTEAFF.

The chain joins TRBV13 to TRBJ2-1; TCRdb names TRBD1, which stays unverified in the absence of DNA. The CDR3 runs 17 residues. Per germline, CDR1 PRHDT and CDR2 FYEKMQ (reference sequence). The CDR3 spells CASSLVGDSLLYNEQFF.

The rearrangement joins TRBV6-2 or TRBV6-3 to TRBJ1-2. Germline loops: CDR1 MNHEY, CDR2 SVGEGT. CDR3 length: 13 residues. The CDR3 is CASSDRGNYGYTF.

The CDR3 is CASSILAGAADTQYF. V is TRBV9 and J is TRBJ2-3; TCRdb names TRBD2, which stays unverified in the absence of DNA. This CDR3 region has 15 residues. Germline CDR1 is SGDLS and CDR2 is YYNGEE.

V and J are TRBV5-5 and TRBJ1-2; the D call of TRBD1 rests on TCRdb alone, since no DNA is present to check it. CDR1 SGHKS and CDR2 YYEKEE come from the germline V gene (reference sequence). The CDR3 covers 16 residues. The CDR3 here is CASSLTGTGGARGYTF.

This chain joins TRBV6-2 or TRBV6-3 and TRBJ2-5; TCRdb picks TRBD1, but there is no DNA to check that call. CDR1 and CDR2 (germline): MNHEY, SVGEGT. This CDR3 is 14 amino acids long. CDR3 region: CASSYMRGKETQYF.

This sequence joins TRBV27 and TRBJ2-7; TCRdb's D call of TRBD1 is untestable without DNA. The CDR3 loop spans 14 amino acids. The germline gives CDR1 MNHEY, CDR2 SMNVEV (reference sequence). CDR3 amino acids: CASSAGTGIYEQYF.

The gene calls are TRBV20-1 and TRBJ2-5; TCRdb outputs TRBD2, but without DNA this stays unchecked. The CDR3 runs 16 residues. Germline-derived CDR1 and CDR2 are DFQATT and SNEGSKA (reference sequence). CDR3 region: CSARDGLAEIQETQYF.

The chain is built from TRBV4-3 and TRBJ2-1; with no DNA, the TCRdb D assignment of TRBD2 cannot be verified. The CDR3 has 17 residues. The germline CDR1 and CDR2 sequences are LGHNA and YSLEER. CDR3 sequence reads: CASSQGLAGYPYNEQFF.

The V and J genes are TRBV5-1 and TRBJ2-5; checking the TCRdb D call of TRBD2 is not possible without DNA. The CDR3 extends over 15 amino acids. Germline loops: CDR1 SGHRS, CDR2 YFSETQ. The CDR3 sequence is CASSLAGGRSRTQYF.

V and J are TRBV7-9 and TRBJ2-5; there is no DNA to check the TCRdb D call of TRBD1. There are 17 residues in the CDR3. Looked up from germline, CDR1 is SEHNR and CDR2 is FQNEAQ (reference sequence). The CDR3 loop reads CASSLRSGANLQETQYF.

The V call is TRBV28, the J call TRBJ2-7; lacking DNA, the TRBD1 call made by TCRdb goes unchecked. Germline CDR1 and CDR2: MDHEN and SYDVKM. The CDR3 loop spans 12 amino acids. CDR3 in amino acids: CASSLYGAEQYF.

This chain links TRBV27 with TRBJ2-7; TCRdb indicates TRBD2, and absent DNA this call remains unverified. CDR1 is MNHEY, CDR2 SMNVEV, per germline (reference sequence). This CDR3 is 14 amino acids long. The CDR3 loop reads CASSFGVRGYEQYF.

The V and J genes are TRBV2 and TRBJ2-2; the D call of TRBD1 rests on TCRdb alone, since no DNA is present to check it. Germline V gives CDR1 SNHLY, CDR2 FYNNEI. The CDR3 spans 14 residues. The CDR3 sequence is CASKKGQGDGELFF.

The J gene is TRBJ2-1, the V gene TRBV18; as DNA is missing, the TRBD2 call by TCRdb cannot be tested. The CDR3 has 15 residues. CDR1 and CDR2 from the germline V gene are KGHSH and LQKENI. CDR3 residues: CASSPGPSSYNEQFF.

This CDR3 reads CASSHGGAGYNEQFF. This chain joins TRBV5-8 and TRBJ2-1; absent DNA, TCRdb's TRBD2 call cannot be checked. CDR1 is SGHTS, CDR2 YDEGEE, per germline. The CDR3 sequence is 15 residues long.

The chain has TRBV5-1 and TRBJ1-4; TCRdb's assignment of TRBD1 cannot be checked, as there is no DNA. In germline, CDR1 is SGHRS, CDR2 YFSETQ. This CDR3 is built from 16 residues. The CDR3 is CASSFGQGSANEKLFF.

V gene TRBV5-1 combines with J gene TRBJ2-2. From germline, CDR1 is SGHRS and CDR2 YFSETQ. The CDR3 sequence is 16 residues long. The CDR3 sequence: CASSPGLSVGTGELFF.